The clone carrying this T cell receptor beta chain occurred once. Participants reported their clinical history, and cohort assignment relied on those reports. This CDR3 comprises 14 residues. CDR1 KGHSH and CDR2 LQKENI come from the germline V gene. Trimming left V 3 bases short and J 7 bases short, with 13 bases between. This record comes from a study of blood T cell repertoires in COVID-19. Study overall: The samples span acute and convalescent COVID-19 from the United States, Italy and Spain. Sample material is recorded as cDNA or gDNA derived from T cells, B-cell-depleted T cells, or PBMCs.

Per the original methods: Amplification of reference gene primers provided the estimated nucleated cell counts. Only in-frame clones appear in the TCRdb table, and some are missing; sequencing was by immunoSEQ multiplex PCR. D and trimming were read from the DNA, whereas the V and J calls and clone size are those reported in that table. The table includes about 150,000 clones, about 80% detected once. This TCR derives from a man in his fifties who had recovered from COVID-19. The J gene is TRBJ2-1, the V gene TRBV18; tentatively, D is TRBD2 (6 bases). The sequenced sample consisted of PBMCs or T cells enriched from blood (not recorded which). This chain's CDR3 is CASSPTSAGNEQFF. Here the CDR3 DNA reads TGTGCCAGCTCACCGACTAGTGCCGGGAATGAGCAGTTCTTC.